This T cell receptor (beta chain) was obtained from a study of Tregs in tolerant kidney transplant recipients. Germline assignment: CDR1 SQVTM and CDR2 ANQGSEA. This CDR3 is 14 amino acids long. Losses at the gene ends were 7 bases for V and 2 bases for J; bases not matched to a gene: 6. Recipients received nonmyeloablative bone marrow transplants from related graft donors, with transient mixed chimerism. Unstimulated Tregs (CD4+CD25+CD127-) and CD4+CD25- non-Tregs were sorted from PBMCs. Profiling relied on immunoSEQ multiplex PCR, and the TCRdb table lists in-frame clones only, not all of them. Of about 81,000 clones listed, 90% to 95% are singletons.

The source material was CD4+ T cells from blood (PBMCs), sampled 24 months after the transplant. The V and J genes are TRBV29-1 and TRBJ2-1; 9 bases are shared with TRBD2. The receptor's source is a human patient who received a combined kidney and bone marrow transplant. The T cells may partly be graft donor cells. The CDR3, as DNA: TGCAGCGGGGAGAGACTAGCGGCCTACAATGAGCAGTTCTTC. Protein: CSGERLAAYNEQFF.